Detailed here is one TCR beta chain. TCRdb keeps only in-frame clones here, not all; method: immunoSEQ multiplex PCR. The data contain some 150,000 clones, about 95% of them singletons. This entry is derived from a study of control samples from healthy donors and cancer patients. In germline, CDR1 is SQVTM, CDR2 ANQGSEA. With 3 bases removed from V and 11 bases from J, the gap between germline ends came to 19 bases. This CDR3 contains 13 residues. The clonotype was recovered from a man in his 60s with colorectal cancer. The sample taken for sequencing was PBMCs. V is TRBV29-1 and J is TRBJ1-2; a possible D gene is TRBD1 (5 bases). CDR3: CSVDYGTAVVYTF. In DNA, the CDR3 is TGCAGCGTTGACTACGGGACGGCGGTAGTATACACCTTC.